Following are 23 T cell receptor beta chains from one sample sequenced in a study of CXCR4 blockade with PD-1 therapy in pancreatic cancer. Sequencing was performed with immunoSEQ multiplex PCR; in TCRdb, only in-frame clones are kept and a portion is missing. The sample has about 2,700 clones, more than 30% seen once. Sequencing was carried out using tumor tissue. The source is a human donor with pancreatic ductal adenocarcinoma.

The rearrangement links TRBV29-1 to TRBJ2-7; possibly TRBD1 for D (6 bases). The V gene's germline CDR1 is SQVTM and CDR2 ANQGSEA. CDR3 size: 14 residues. V lost 4 bases to trimming and J lost 6 bases, with 19 bases between them. CDR3 nucleotides: TGCAGCGTTGGGGCAGGGGCGCAAGTTGGCGAGCAGTACTTC. This encodes CSVGAGAQVGEQYF.

The CDR3 DNA is TGTGCCAGCAGTGAAATGACAGGGGGTGAAAAACTGTTTTTT. This codes for CASSEMTGGEKLFF. This rearrangement joins TRBV9 to TRBJ1-4, with TRBD1 matching 9 bases. J was trimmed by 7 bases and V by 5 bases; bases with no gene match: 6. Germline-derived CDR1 and CDR2 are SGDLS and YYNGEE. The CDR3 is 14 amino acids.

The rearrangement uses TRBV28 and TRBJ1-2; no firm D call. Trimming removed 3 bases from V and 7 bases from J, with 12 bases in between. Per germline, CDR1 MDHEN and CDR2 SYDVKM. The CDR3 totals 13 residues. CDR3 nucleotide sequence: TGTGCCAGCAGTTTCCAAGGGTTCCCTGGCTACACCTTC. It specifies CASSFQGFPGYTF.

The rearrangement joins TRBV9 to TRBJ2-1; TRBD2 agrees at 7 bases. The CDR3 spans 15 residues. The V segment lost 1 base and the J segment 7 bases; nucleotides outside the gene matches: 8. Germline CDR1 and CDR2: SGDLS and YYNGEE. DNA for the CDR3: TGTGCCAGCAGCGTACTGGCTAGCGGAGATAATGAGCAGTTCTTC. This gives the protein CASSVLASGDNEQFF.

The chain couples TRBV6-8 to TRBJ1-1; D is undetermined. Germline loops: CDR1 MNHGY, CDR2 SAAAGT. The CDR3 runs 14 residues. The germline V and J ends were trimmed by 4 bases and 0 bases, with 9 bases remaining between them. The CDR3 sequence is CASSLAHLNTEAFF. As DNA, the CDR3 is TGTGCCAGCAGTTTAGCCCACCTGAACACTGAAGCTTTCTTT.

The CDR3 nucleotides read TGTGCCACCAGCAGAGATCTAGAATCCAGTTACGAGCAGTACTTC. Translating gives CATSRDLESSYEQYF. The chain employs TRBV15 and TRBJ2-7; D ambiguous. Per germline, CDR1 LNHNV and CDR2 YYDKDF (reference sequence). The CDR3 length is 15 residues. Deletions cut 0 bases from V and 4 bases from J, with 13 bases between.

Remarks on this clone: At one of its ends the junction is not consistent with the germline gene, which may arise from a read error. This chain joins TRBV2 and TRBJ2-7; 12 positions match TRBD2. CDR3 length: 16 residues. Germline V gene lookup returns CDR1 SNHLY and CDR2 FYNNEI. Here the CDR3 DNA reads TGTGCTAGCAGTCGCCGGACTAGCGGGGTGGGGCGCGAGCAGTACTTC. Amino acids: CASSRRTSGVGREQYF.

The genes are TRBV9 and TRBJ2-7; 9 positions agree with TRBD1. There are 14 residues in the CDR3. The junction had 6 bases not matched to a gene; V was cut back by 4 bases and J by 4 bases. Germline lookup yields CDR1 SGDLS and CDR2 YYNGEE. The CDR3 nucleotides read TGTGCCAGCAGCCCCCGGACAGGGGCGTACGAGCAGTACTTC. It specifies CASSPRTGAYEQYF. The complete variable domain, with remaining parts taken from reference TRBV9 and TRBJ2-7, reads DSGVTQTPKHLITATGQRVTLRCSPRSGDLSVYWYQQSLDQGLQFLIQYYNGEERAKGNILERFSAQQFPDLHSELNLSSLELGDSALYFCASSPRTGAYEQYFGPGTRLTVT.

The chain links TRBV19 to TRBJ2-1; 9 positions match TRBD1. Germline trimming cut 5 bases from V and 0 bases from J; bases unmatched to any gene: 2. CDR3 length: 15 amino acids. Germline V CDR1 and CDR2: LNHDA, SQIVND (reference sequence). CDR3 DNA sequence: TGTGCCAGTAGTGCGGACAGGGGCTCCTACAATGAGCAGTTCTTC. It specifies CASSADRGSYNEQFF.

As regards this clone: A base was left unread or ambiguous, and X is written for its residue. The genes are TRBV19 and TRBJ2-5, with 8 bases aligning to TRBD2. Trimming took 4 bases from V and 4 from J; bases not matched to a gene: 8. The CDR3 sequence is 15 residues long. Germline V gene lookup returns CDR1 LNHDA and CDR2 SQIVND (reference sequence). The CDR3 region is CASSTXGGPRETQYF. For the CDR3, the DNA is TGTGCCAGTAGTACARCGGGGGGGCCTCGAGAGACCCAGTACTTC.

This clone is judged medium-sized (0.01 to 0.1%). This chain links TRBV11-3 with TRBJ2-1; 10 nucleotides line up with TRBD2. The CDR3 covers 16 residues. Germline assignment: CDR1 SGHNT and CDR2 YENEEA. Trimming cost V 1 base and J 5 bases; bases outside gene matches: 5. CDR3 nucleotide sequence: TGTGCCAGCAGCTTAGTGGCTAGCGGGGGAAACAATGAGCAGTTCTTC. This translates into CASSLVASGGNNEQFF.

The chain employs TRBV19 and TRBJ2-1, with a weak D call TRBD2 (7 bases). Trimming pared 5 bases from V and 7 bases from J, leaving 15 bases between. CDR1 is LNHDA, CDR2 SQIVND, per germline (reference sequence). The CDR3 extends over 14 amino acids. The CDR3 DNA follows: TGTGCCAGTAGTGGGGGGGCGAGATTGAATGAGCAGTTCTTC. It codes for CASSGGARLNEQFF.

The chain links TRBV30 to TRBJ1-2; no firm D call. CDR3 length: 13 residues. Trimming shortened V by 0 bases and J by 6 bases, and 11 bases separated the two germline ends. Germline V gene lookup returns CDR1 GTSNPN and CDR2 SVGIG (reference sequence). The CDR3 coding sequence is TGTGCCTGGAGTGTACCCCCGGGTAATGGCTACACCTTC. This gives the protein CAWSVPPGNGYTF.

This clone was recorded a few times. Other nucleotide sequences from this sample produce the same CDR3. The chain recombines TRBV29-1 with TRBJ2-7, with D possibly matching TRBD2 (7 bases). The CDR3 contains 12 residues. The germline V gene encodes CDR1 SQVTM and CDR2 ANQGSEA. V gave up 7 bases and J gave up 5 bases, with 15 bases separating them. The CDR3 reads CSAQGGGDEQYF. DNA for the CDR3: TGCAGCGCCCAAGGAGGGGGGGACGAGCAGTACTTC.

The chain combines TRBV29-1 with TRBJ2-6, with D unresolved. V was clipped by 7 bases and J by 4 bases, with 8 bases between them. The CDR3 is 12 residues long. Germline assignment: CDR1 SQVTM and CDR2 ANQGSEA. CDR3 coding DNA: TGCAGCGCTAGGGCCGGGGCCAACGTCCTGACTTTC. Translated, it gives CSARAGANVLTF.

This clone was seen just once. The J gene is TRBJ2-1, the V gene TRBV19, with D maybe TRBD1 (5 bases). The CDR3 runs 13 residues. V was trimmed by 0 bases and J by 15 bases, leaving 15 bases between them. Germline V gene lookup returns CDR1 LNHDA and CDR2 SQIVND (reference sequence). This CDR3 reads CASSIDRVTVAFF. In nucleotides, the CDR3 is TGTGCCAGTAGTATAGATCGGGTGACAGTCGCGTTCTTC.

The V call is TRBV19, the J call TRBJ2-3; maybe TRBD2 (7 bases). V was trimmed by 4 bases and J by 0 bases, leaving 14 bases between them. This CDR3 region has 16 residues. Germline V lookup: CDR1 LNHDA, CDR2 SQIVND (reference sequence). CDR3 nucleotide sequence: TGTGCCAGTAGTAGCCCTCGCGGGGGCAGCACAGATACGCAGTATTTT. It encodes CASSSPRGGSTDTQYF.

This chain uses TRBV25-1 with TRBJ1-6, with TRBD1 matching over 12 bases. After removal of 3 bases from V and 10 bases from J, the junction contained 13 bases not matched to a gene. The CDR3 contains 18 residues. The germline V gene has CDR1 MGHDK and CDR2 SYGVNS. The DNA for the CDR3 is TGTGCCAGCAGTGATGGGACAGGGGGCGATTCGACGATGTCACCCCTCCACTTT. It is translated as CASSDGTGGDSTMSPLHF.

This clone was detected only a few times. The genes are TRBV28 and TRBJ1-5, with 12 positions matching TRBD1. Trimming removed 7 bases from V and 12 bases from J; junction bases left unmatched: 16. The CDR3 sequence is 16 residues long. CDR1 is MDHEN and CDR2 is SYDVKM in the germline V gene. This CDR3 reads CASIRSGTGGTKGQHF. The CDR3 coding sequence is TGTGCCAGCATCAGGAGCGGGACAGGGGGCACAAAGGGCCAGCATTTT.

The J gene is TRBJ2-3, the V gene TRBV12-1; the table gives TRBD2 as D, unverified against the DNA. TRBV12-1 is described as a pseudogene. The CDR3 loop spans 19 amino acids. The CDR3 here is CASSFAGTSGGHPTDTQYF. The CDR3, as DNA: TGTGCCAGCAGCTTTGCCGGGACTAGCGGGGGGCACCCCACAGATACGCAGTATTTT.

By frequency in the sample, this clone is medium-sized (0.01 to 0.1%). This chain connects TRBV4-1 to TRBJ1-1; maybe TRBD1 (6 bases). This CDR3 region has 15 residues. Germline lookup yields CDR1 MGHRA and CDR2 YSYEKL. With 8 bases removed from V and 0 bases from J, the gap between germline ends came to 16 bases. CDR3 sequence reads: CASGNSGALNTEAFF. The CDR3 DNA is TGCGCCAGCGGCAATTCAGGGGCTTTGAACACTGAAGCTTTCTTT.

The V and J genes are TRBV6-8 and TRBJ1-1, with 10 positions matching TRBD1. Germline V lookup: CDR1 MNHGY, CDR2 SAAAGT. This CDR3 region has 13 residues. V shed 9 bases, J shed 2 bases, and the junction held 3 bases outside the gene matches. CDR3 coding DNA: TGTGCCAGTAGGGACAGGGGAAACACTGAAGCTTTCTTT. Amino acid sequence: CASRDRGNTEAFF.

Here the CDR3 DNA reads TGTGCCACCAGCATAAACCCCCGACAGGAAAACTCTGGAAACACCATATATTTT. Translation gives CATSINPRQENSGNTIYF. The rearrangement uses TRBV15 and TRBJ1-3; D might be TRBD1 (6 bases). This CDR3 comprises 18 residues. The germline V and J ends were trimmed by 4 bases and 0 bases, with 19 bases remaining between them. Per the germline V gene, CDR1 is LNHNV and CDR2 is YYDKDF (reference sequence).